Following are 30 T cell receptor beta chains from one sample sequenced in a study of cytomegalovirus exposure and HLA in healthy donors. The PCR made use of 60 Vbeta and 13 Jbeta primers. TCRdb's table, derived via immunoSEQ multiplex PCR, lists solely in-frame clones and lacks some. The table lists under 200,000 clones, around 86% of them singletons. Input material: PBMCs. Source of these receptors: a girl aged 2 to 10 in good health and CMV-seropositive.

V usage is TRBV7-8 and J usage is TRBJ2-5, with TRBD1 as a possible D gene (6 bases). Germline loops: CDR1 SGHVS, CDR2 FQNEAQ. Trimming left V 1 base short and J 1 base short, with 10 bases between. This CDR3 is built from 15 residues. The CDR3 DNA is TGTGCCAGCAGCTTAGTGGGACACCCCCAAGAGACCCAGTACTTC. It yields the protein CASSLVGHPQETQYF.

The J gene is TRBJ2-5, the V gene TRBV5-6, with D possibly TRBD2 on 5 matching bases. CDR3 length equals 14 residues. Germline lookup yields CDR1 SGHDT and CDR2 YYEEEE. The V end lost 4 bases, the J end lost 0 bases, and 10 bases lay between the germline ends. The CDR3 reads CASSPGVHQETQYF. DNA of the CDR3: TGTGCCAGCAGCCCCGGGGTCCACCAAGAGACCCAGTACTTC.

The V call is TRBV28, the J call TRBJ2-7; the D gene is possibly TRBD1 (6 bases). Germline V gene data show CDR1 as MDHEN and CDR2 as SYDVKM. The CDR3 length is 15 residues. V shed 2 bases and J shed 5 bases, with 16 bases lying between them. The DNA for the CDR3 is TGTGCCAGCAGTTTACCCAGGGGCGCTATCCACGAGCAGTACTTC. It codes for CASSLPRGAIHEQYF.

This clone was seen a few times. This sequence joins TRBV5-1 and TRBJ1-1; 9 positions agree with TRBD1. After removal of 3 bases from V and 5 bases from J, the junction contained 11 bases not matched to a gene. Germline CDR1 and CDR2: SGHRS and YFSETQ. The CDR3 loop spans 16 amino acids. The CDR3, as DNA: TGCGCCAGCAGCTCCGGGACAGGGCCCTGGGGTACTGAAGCTTTCTTT. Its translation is CASSSGTGPWGTEAFF.

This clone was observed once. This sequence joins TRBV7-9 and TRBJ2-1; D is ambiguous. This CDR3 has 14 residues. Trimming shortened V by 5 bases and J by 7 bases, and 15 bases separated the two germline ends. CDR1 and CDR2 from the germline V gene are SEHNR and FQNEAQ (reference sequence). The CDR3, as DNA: TGTGCCAGCAGCCGAATCCGGTCTGAGAATGAGCAGTTCTTC. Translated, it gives CASSRIRSENEQFF.

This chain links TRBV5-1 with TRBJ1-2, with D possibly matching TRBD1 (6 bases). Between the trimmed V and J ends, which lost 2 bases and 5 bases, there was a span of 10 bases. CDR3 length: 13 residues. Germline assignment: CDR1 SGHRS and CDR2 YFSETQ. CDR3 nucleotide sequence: TGCGCCAGCAGCTTAGACGACAGGTATGGCTACACCTTC. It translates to CASSLDDRYGYTF.

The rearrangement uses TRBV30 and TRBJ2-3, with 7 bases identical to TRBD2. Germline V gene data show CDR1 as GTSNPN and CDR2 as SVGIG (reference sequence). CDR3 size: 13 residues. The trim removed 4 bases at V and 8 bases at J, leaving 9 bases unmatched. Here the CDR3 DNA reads TGTGCCTGGAAGGTGGGAGGGCTCTCTACGCAGTATTTT. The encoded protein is CAWKVGGLSTQYF.

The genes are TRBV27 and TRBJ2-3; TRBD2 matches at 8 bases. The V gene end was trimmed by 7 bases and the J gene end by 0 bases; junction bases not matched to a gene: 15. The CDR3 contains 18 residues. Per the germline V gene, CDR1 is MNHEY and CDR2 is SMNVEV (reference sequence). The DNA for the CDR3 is TGTGCCAGCAACCATGGTAGCGGGATCCTACCTAGCACAGATACGCAGTATTTT. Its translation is CASNHGSGILPSTDTQYF.

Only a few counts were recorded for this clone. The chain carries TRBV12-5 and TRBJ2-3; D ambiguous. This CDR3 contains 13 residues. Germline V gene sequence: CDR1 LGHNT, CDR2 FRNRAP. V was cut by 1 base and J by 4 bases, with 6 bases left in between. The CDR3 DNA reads TGTGCTAGTGGTTTGGCGCTAGCAGATACGCAGTATTTT. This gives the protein CASGLALADTQYF.

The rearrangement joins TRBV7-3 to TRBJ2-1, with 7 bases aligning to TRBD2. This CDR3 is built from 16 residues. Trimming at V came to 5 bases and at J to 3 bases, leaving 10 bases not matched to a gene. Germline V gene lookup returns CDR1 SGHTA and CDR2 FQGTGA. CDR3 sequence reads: CASSPIRGSGYNEQFF. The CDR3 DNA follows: TGTGCCAGCAGCCCCATTCGCGGGAGTGGCTACAATGAGCAGTTCTTC.

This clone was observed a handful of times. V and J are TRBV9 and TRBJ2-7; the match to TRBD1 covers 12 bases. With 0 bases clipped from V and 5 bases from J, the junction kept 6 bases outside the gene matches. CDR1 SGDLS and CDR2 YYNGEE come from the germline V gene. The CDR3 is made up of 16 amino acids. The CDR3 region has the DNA TGTGCCAGCAGCGTAGTTCCGGGACAGGGGGCCCACGAGCAGTACTTC. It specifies CASSVVPGQGAHEQYF.

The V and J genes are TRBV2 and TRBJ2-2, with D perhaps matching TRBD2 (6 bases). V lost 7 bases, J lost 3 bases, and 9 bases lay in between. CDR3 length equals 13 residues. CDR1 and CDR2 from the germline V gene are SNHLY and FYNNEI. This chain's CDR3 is CASIREHTGELFF. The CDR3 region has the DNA TGTGCCAGCATACGGGAGCACACCGGGGAGCTGTTTTTT. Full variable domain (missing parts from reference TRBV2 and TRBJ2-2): EPEVTQTPSHQVTQMGQEVILRCVPISNHLYFYWYRQILGQKVEFLVSFYNNEISEKSEIFDDQFSVERPDGSNFTLKIRSTKLEDSAMYFCASIREHTGELFFGEGSRLTVL.

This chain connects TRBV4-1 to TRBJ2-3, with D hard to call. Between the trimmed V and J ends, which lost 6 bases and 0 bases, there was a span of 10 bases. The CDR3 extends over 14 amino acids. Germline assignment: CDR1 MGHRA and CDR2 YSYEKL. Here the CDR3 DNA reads TGCGCCAGCAGGCAGGCCGGCAGCACAGATACGCAGTATTTT. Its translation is CASRQAGSTDTQYF.

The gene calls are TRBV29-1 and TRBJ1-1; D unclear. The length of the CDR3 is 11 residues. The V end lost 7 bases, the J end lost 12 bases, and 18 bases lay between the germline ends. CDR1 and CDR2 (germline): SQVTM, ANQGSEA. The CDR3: CSAAQGSVPFF. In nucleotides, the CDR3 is TGCAGCGCCGCTCAAGGGAGTGTACCTTTCTTT.

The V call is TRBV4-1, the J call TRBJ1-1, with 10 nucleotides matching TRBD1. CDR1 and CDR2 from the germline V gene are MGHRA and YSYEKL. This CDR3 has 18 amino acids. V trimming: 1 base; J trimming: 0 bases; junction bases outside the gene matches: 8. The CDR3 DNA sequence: TGCGCCAGCAGCCAAGGTTTCGAGACAGGGGGCATGAACACTGAAGCTTTCTTT. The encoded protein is CASSQGFETGGMNTEAFF.

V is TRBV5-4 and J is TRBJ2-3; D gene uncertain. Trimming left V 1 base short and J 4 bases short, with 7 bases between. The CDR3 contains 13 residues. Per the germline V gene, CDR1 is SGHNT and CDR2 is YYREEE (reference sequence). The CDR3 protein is CASSLIMSDTQYF. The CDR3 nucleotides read TGTGCCAGCAGCTTGATTATGTCAGATACGCAGTATTTT.

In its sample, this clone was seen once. CDR3 sequence reads: CASTRGPQGTQETQYF. Here the CDR3 DNA reads TGTGCCAGCACCCGAGGTCCCCAGGGAACTCAAGAGACCCAGTACTTC. The chain links TRBV28 to TRBJ2-5, with D possibly TRBD1 on 5 matching bases. The CDR3 is made up of 16 amino acids. CDR1 and CDR2 from the germline V gene are MDHEN and SYDVKM. V was cut by 7 bases and J by 2 bases, with 20 bases left in between. Supplemented by reference TRBV28 and TRBJ2-5, the full variable domain reads DVKVTQSSRYLVKRTGEKVFLECVQDMDHENMFWYRQDPGLGLRLIYFSYDVKMKEKGDIPEGYSVSREKKERFSLILESASTNQTSMYLCASTRGPQGTQETQYFGPGTRLLVL.

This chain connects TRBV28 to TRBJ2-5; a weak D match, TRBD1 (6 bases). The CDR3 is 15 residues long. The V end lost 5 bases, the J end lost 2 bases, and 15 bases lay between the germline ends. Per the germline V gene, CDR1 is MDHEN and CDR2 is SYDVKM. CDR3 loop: CASSQRGTPQETQYF. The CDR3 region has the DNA TGTGCCAGCAGTCAGCGTGGGACACCTCAAGAGACCCAGTACTTC.

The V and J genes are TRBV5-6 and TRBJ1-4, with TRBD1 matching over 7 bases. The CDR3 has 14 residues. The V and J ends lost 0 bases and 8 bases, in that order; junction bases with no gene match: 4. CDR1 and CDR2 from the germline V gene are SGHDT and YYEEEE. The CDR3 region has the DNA TGTGCCAGCAGCTTGGGACAGGGCGAGGAAAAACTGTTTTTT. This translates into CASSLGQGEEKLFF.

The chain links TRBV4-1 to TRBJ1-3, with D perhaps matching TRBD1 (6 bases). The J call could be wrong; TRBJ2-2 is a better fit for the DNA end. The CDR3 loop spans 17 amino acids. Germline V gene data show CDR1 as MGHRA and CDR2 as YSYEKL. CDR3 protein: CASRGQRMGSNTGELFF. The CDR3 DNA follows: TGCGCCAGCAGAGGACAGCGGATGGGATCGAACACCGGGGAGCTGTTTTTT.

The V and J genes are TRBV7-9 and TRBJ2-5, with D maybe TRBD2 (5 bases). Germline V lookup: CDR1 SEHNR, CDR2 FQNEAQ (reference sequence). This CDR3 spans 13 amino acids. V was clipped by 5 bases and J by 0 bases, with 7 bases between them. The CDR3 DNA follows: TGTGCCAGCAGCGCGGACTACCAAGAGACCCAGTACTTC. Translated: CASSADYQETQYF.

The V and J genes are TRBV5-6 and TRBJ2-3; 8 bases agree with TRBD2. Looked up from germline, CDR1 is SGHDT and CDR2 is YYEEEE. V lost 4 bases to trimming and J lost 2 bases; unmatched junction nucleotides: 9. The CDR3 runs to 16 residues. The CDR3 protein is CASSAALAGPTDTQYF. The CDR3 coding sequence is TGTGCCAGCAGCGCCGCCCTAGCGGGCCCCACAGATACGCAGTATTTT.

The CDR3 loop is CASSQSDRGDRVGGYTF. The CDR3 bases are TGCGCCAGCAGTCAATCGGATAGGGGCGACAGGGTTGGTGGCTACACCTTC. V is TRBV23-1 and J is TRBJ1-2; 7 bases agree with TRBD1. TRBV23-1 falls under the ORF class, with uncertain function. This CDR3 spans 17 amino acids. The trim removed 0 bases at V and 7 bases at J, leaving 14 bases unmatched.

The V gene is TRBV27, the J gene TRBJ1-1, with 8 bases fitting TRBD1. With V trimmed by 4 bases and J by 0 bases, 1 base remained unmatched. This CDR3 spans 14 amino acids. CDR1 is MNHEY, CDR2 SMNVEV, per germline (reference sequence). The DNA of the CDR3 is TGTGCCAGCAGTTGGGACAGGCTGAACACTGAAGCTTTCTTT. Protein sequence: CASSWDRLNTEAFF.

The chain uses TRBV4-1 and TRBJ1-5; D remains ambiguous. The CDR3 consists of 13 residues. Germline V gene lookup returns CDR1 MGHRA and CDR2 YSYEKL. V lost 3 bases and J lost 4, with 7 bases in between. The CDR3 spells CASSQGENQPQHF. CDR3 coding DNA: TGCGCCAGCAGCCAGGGAGAAAATCAGCCCCAGCATTTT.

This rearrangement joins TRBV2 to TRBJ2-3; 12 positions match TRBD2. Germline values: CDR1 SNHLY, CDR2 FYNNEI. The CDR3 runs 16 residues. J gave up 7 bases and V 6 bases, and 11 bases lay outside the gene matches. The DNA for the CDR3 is TGTGCCAGCAGCCGGACTAGCGGGAATAGGGGGAATACGCAGTATTTT. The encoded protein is CASSRTSGNRGNTQYF.

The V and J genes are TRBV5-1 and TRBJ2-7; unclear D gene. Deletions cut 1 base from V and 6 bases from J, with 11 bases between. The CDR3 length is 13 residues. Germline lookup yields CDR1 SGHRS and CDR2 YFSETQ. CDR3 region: CASSLPSSGEQYF. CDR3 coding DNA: TGCGCCAGCAGCTTGCCTAGTTCGGGCGAGCAGTACTTC.

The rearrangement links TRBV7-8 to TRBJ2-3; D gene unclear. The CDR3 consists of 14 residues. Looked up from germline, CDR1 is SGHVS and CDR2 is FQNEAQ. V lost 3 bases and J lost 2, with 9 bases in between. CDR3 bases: TGTGCCAGCAGCTTGCGTAGAATCACAGATACGCAGTATTTT. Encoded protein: CASSLRRITDTQYF. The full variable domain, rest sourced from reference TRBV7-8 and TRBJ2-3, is GAGVSQSPRYKVAKRGQDVALRCDPISGHVSLFWYQQALGQGPEFLTYFQNEAQLDKSGLPSDRFFAERPEGSVSTLKIQRTQQEDSAVYLCASSLRRITDTQYFGPGTRLTVL.

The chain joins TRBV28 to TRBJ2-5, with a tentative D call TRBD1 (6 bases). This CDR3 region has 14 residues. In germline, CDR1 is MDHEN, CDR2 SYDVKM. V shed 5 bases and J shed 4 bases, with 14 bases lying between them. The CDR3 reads CASSRTGYLETQYF. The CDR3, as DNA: TGTGCCAGCAGTCGTACAGGGTACCTAGAGACCCAGTACTTC.

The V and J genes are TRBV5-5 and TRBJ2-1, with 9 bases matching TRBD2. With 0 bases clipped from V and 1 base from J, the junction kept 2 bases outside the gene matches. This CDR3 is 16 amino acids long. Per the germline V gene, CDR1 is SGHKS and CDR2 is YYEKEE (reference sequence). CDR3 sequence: CASSLGLAASYNEQFF. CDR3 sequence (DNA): TGTGCCAGCAGCTTGGGACTAGCGGCTTCCTACAATGAGCAGTTCTTC.